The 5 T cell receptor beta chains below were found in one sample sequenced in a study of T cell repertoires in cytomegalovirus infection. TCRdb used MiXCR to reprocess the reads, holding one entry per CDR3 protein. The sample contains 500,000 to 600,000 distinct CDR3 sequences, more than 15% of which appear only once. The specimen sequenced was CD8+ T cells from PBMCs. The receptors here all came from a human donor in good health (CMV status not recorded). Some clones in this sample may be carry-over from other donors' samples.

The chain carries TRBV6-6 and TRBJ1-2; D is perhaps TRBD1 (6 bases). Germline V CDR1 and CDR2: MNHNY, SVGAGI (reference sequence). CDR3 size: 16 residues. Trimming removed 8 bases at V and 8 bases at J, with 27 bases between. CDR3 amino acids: CASRLRGLEGAWGYTF. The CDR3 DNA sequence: TGTGCCAGCCGCCTGAGGGGGTTGGAAGGCGCCTGGGGCTACACCTTC.

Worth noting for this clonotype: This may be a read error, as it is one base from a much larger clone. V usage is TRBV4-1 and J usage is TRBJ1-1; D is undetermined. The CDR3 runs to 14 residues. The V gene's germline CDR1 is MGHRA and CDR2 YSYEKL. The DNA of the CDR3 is TGCGCCAGCAGCCAGATTGACCCGAACACTGAAGATTTCTTT. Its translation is CASSQIDPNTEDFF.

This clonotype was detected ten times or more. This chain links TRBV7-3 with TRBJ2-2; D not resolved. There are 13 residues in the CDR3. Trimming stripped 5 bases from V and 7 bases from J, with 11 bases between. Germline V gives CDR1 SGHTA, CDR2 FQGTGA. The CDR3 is CASSDNWGGELFF. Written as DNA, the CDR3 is TGTGCCAGCAGCGATAACTGGGGCGGGGAGCTGTTTTTT.

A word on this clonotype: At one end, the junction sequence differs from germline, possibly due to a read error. The DNA of the CDR3 is TGTGCCAGCAGCTCAGACAGTGGATCTCAGCCCAAGCATTTT. Translation gives CASSSDSGSQPKHF. The rearrangement joins TRBV6-6 to TRBJ1-5; tentatively, D is TRBD1 (5 bases). The germline V gene has CDR1 MNHNY and CDR2 SVGAGI (reference sequence). The CDR3 runs 14 residues.

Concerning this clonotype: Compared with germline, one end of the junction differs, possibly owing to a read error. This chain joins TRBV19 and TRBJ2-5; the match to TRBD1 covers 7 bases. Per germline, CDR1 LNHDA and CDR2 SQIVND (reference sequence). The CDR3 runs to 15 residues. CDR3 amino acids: CAISTGTVGLETPYF. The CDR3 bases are TGTGCCATTAGCACAGGGACAGTGGGCCTGGAGACCCCGTACTTC.